The sequence of this T cell receptor (beta chain) was determined in a study of blood T cell repertoires in COVID-19. Study summary: Acute and convalescent COVID-19 samples came from the United States, Italy and Spain.

TCRdb's copy holds only in-frame clones and misses some; the assay was immunoSEQ multiplex PCR. The sample has around 53,000 clones, 77% seen once; the top ten hold about 45%. CDR3 length: 14 amino acids. Trimming removed 0 bases from V and 2 bases from J, with 7 bases in between. CDR1 and CDR2 (germline): SGHTA, FQGNSA. The chain uses TRBV7-2 and TRBJ2-5; D gene unclear. The TCR sequence derives from a man in his 70s with active or convalescent COVID-19. The sample was peripheral blood. The DNA of the CDR3 is TGTGCCAGCAGCTTAGCGAACAGACAAGAGACCCAGTACTTC. Translation: CASSLANRQETQYF.